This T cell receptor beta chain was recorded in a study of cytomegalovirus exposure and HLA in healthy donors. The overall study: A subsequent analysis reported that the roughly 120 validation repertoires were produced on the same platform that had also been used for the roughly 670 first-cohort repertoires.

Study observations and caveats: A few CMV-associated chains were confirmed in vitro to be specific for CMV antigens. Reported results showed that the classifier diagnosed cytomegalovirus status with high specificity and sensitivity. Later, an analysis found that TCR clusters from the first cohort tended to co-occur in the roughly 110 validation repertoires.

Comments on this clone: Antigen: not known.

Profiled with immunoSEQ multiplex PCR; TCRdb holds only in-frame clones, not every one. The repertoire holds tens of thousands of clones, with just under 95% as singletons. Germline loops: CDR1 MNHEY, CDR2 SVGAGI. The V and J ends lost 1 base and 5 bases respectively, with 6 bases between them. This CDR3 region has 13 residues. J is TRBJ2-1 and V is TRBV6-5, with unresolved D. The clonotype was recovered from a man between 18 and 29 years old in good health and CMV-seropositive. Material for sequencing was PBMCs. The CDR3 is CASSYWRNNEQFF. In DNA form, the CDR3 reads TGTGCCAGCAGTTACTGGAGAAACAATGAGCAGTTCTTC.